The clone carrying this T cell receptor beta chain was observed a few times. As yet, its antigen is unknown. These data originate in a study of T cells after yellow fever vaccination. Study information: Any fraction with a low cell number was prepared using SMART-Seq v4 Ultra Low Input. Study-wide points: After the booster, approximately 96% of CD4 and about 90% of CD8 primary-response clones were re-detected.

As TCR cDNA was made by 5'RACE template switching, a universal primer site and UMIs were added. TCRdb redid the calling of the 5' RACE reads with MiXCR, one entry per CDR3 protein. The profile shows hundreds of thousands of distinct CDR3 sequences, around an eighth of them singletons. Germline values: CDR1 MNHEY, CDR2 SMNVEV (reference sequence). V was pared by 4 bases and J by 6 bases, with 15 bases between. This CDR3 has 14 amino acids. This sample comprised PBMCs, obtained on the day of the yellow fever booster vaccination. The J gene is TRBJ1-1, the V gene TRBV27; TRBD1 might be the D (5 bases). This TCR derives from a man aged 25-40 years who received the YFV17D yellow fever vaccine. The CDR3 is CASSYLGRIAEAFF. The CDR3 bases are TGTGCCAGCAGTTACCTGGGACGGATCGCTGAAGCTTTCTTT.